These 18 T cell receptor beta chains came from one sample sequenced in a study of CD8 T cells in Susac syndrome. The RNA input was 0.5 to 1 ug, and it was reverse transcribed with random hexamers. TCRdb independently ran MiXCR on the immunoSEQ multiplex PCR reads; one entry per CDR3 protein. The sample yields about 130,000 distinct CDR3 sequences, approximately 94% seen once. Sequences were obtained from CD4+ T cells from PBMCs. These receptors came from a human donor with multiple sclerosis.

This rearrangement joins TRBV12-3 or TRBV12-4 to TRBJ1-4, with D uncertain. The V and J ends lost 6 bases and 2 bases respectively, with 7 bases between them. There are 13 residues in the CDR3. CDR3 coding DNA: TGTGCCAGCAGGTGGAGTACTAATGAAAAACTGTTTTTT. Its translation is CASRWSTNEKLFF.

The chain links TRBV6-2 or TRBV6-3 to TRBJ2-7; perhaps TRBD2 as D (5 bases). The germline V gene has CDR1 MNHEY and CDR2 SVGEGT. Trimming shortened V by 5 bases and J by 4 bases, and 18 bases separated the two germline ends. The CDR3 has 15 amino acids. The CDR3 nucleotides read TGTGCCAGCAGTCCGGACGTCACTGGAGGTTACGAGCAGTACTTC. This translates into CASSPDVTGGYEQYF.

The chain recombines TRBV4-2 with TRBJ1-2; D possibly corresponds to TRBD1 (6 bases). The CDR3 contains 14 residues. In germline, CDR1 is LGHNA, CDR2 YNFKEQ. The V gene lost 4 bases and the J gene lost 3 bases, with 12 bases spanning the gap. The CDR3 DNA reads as TGTGCCAGCAGCCCTGGACAGTTCGACTATGGCTACACCTTC. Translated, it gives CASSPGQFDYGYTF.

The CDR3 DNA sequence: TGTGCCAGCAGCTCCTCTGGGGAGCAGTTCTTC. It encodes CASSSSGEQFF. V usage is TRBV7-9 and J usage is TRBJ2-1; D gene ambiguous. In germline, CDR1 is SEHNR, CDR2 FQNEAQ (reference sequence). Trimming left V 4 bases short and J 10 bases short, with 8 bases between. CDR3 length: 11 residues. Combining the CDR3 with reference TRBV7-9 and TRBJ2-1 gives the whole variable domain DTGVSQNPRHKITKRGQNVTFRCDPISEHNRLYWYRQTLGQGPEFLTYFQNEAQLEKSRLLSDRFSAERPKGSFSTLEIQRTEQGDSAMYLCASSSSGEQFFGPGTRLTVL.

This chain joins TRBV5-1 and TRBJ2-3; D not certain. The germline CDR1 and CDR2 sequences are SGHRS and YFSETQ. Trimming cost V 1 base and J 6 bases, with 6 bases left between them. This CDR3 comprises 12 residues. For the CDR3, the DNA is TGCGCCAGCAGCTTGCGATCGGATACGCAGTATTTT. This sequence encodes CASSLRSDTQYF.

In nucleotides, the CDR3 is TGTGCCAGTAGTTCGCTGCTAGCGGGAGAAACCGGGGAGCTGTTTTTT. Translation gives CASSSLLAGETGELFF. V gene TRBV19 combines with J gene TRBJ2-2, with 10 nucleotides matching TRBD2. The junction had 8 bases not matched to a gene; V was cut back by 5 bases and J by 5 bases. CDR1 and CDR2 (germline): LNHDA, SQIVND (reference sequence). This CDR3 contains 16 residues.

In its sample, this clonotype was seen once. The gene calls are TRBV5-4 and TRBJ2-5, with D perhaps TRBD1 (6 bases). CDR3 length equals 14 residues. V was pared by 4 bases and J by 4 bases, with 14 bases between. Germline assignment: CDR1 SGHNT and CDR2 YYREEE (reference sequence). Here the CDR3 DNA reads TGTGCCAGCAGCCCAGGGGATCAGGGAGAGACCCAGTACTTC. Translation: CASSPGDQGETQYF.

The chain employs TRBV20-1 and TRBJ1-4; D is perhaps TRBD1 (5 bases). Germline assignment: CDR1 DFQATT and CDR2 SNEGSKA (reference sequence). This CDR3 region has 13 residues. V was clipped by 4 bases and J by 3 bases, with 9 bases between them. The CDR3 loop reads CSATGRANEKLFF. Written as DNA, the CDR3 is TGCAGTGCTACGGGACGGGCTAATGAAAAACTGTTTTTT.

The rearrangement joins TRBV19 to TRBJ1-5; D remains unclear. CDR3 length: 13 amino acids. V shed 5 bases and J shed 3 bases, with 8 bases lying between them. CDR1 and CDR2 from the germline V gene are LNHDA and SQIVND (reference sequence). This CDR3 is CASSPPNNQPQHF. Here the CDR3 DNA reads TGTGCCAGTAGTCCCCCCAACAATCAGCCCCAGCATTTT.

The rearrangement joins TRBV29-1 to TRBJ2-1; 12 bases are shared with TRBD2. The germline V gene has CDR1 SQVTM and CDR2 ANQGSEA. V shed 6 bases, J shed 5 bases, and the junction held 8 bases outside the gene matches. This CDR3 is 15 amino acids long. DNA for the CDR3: TGCAGCGTACGCGCCCGACTAGCGGGAGACAATGAGCAGTTCTTC. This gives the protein CSVRARLAGDNEQFF.

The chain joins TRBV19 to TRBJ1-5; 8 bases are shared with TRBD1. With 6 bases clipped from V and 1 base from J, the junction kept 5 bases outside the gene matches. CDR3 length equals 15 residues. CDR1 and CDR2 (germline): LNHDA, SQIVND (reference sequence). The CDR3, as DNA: TGTGCCAGTAGACTAGACAGGGGAAGCAATCAGCCCCAGCATTTT. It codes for CASRLDRGSNQPQHF.

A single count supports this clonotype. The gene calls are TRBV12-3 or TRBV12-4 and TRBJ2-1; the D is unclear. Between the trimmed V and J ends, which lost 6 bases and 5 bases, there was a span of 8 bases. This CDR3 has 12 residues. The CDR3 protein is CASSSIHNEQFF. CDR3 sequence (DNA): TGTGCCAGCAGCTCAATCCACAATGAGCAGTTCTTC.

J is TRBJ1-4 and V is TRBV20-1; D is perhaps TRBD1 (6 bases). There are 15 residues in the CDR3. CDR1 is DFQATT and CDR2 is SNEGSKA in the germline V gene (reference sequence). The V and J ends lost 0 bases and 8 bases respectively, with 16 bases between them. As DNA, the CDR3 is TGCAGTGCTAGAGATCAGGCGGGGGGCGACGAAAAACTGTTTTTT. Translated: CSARDQAGGDEKLFF.

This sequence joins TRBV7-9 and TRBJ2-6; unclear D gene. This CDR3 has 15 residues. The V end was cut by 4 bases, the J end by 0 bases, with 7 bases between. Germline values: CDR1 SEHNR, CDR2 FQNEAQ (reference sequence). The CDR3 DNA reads TGTGCCAGCAGCTCCTCAAGCTCTGGGGCCAACGTCCTGACTTTC. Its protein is CASSSSSSGANVLTF.

CDR3 bases: TGTGCCACCAGCCCCAGGGGGAATGAGCAGTTCTTC. Protein: CATSPRGNEQFF. The rearrangement links TRBV24-1 to TRBJ2-1; TRBD1 agrees at 7 bases. J was trimmed by 7 bases and V by 7 bases; bases with no gene match: 3. The germline CDR1 and CDR2 sequences are KGHDR and SFDVKD. The CDR3 runs to 12 residues.

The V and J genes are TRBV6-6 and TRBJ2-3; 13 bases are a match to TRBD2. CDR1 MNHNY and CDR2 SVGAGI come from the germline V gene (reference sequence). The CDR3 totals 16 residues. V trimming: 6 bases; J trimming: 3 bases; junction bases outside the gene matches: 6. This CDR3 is CASRPSLAGGTDTQYF. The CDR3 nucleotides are TGTGCCAGCAGACCTTCACTAGCGGGGGGGACAGATACGCAGTATTTT.

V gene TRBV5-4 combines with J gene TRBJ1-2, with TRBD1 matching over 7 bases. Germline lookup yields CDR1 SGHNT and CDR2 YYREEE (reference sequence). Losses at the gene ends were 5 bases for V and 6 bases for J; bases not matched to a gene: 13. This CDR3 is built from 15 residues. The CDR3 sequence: CASRGPDRVGHGYTF. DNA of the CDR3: TGTGCCAGCAGGGGACCCGACAGGGTAGGACATGGCTACACCTTC.

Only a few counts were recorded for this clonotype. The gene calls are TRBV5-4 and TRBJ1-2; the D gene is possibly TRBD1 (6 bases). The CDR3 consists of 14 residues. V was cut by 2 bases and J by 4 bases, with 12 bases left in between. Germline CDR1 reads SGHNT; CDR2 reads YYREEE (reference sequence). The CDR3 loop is CASSFGGQGYGYTF. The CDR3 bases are TGTGCCAGCAGCTTCGGGGGGCAAGGCTATGGCTACACCTTC.